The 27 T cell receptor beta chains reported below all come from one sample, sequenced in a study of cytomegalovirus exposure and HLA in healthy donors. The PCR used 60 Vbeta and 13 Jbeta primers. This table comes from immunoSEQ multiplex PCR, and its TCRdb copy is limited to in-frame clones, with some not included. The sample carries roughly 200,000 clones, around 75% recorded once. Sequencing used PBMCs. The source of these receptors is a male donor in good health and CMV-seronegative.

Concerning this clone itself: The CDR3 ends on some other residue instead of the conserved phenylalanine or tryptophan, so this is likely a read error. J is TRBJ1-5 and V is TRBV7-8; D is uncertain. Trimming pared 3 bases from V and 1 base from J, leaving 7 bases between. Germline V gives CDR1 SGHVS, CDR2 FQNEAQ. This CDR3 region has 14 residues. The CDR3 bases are TGTGCCAGCAGCTTTAGGGAGAGCAATCAGCCCCAGCATCTT. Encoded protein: CASSFRESNQPQHL.

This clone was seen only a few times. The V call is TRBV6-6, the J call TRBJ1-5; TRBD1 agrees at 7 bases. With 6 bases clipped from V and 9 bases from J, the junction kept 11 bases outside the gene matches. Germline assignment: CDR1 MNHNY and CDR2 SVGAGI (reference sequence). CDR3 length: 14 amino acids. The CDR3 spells CASRVGGEYSPQHF. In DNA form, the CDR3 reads TGTGCCAGCAGGGTAGGGGGCGAGTATTCGCCCCAGCATTTT.

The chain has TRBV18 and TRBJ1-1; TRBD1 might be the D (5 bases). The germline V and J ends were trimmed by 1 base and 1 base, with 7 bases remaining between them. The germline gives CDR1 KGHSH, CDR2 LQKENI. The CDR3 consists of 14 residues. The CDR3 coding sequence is TGTGCCAGCTCACCACGGGGCCCGAACACTGAAGCTTTCTTT. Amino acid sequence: CASSPRGPNTEAFF.

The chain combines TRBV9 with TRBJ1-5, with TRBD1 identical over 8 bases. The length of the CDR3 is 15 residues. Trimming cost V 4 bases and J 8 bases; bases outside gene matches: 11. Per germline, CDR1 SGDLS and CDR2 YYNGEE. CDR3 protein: CASSPSGQGFEPQHF. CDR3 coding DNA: TGTGCCAGCAGCCCAAGCGGACAGGGTTTTGAGCCCCAGCATTTT.

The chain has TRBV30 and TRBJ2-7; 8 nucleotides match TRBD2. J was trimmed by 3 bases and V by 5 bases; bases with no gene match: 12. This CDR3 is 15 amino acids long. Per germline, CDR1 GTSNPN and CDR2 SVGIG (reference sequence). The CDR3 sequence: CAWSKAGTSYYEQYF. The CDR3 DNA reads TGTGCCTGGTCCAAAGCGGGGACTAGTTACTACGAGCAGTACTTC. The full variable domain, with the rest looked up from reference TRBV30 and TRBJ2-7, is SQTIHQWPATLVQPVGSPLSLECTVEGTSNPNLYWYRQAAGRGLQLLFYSVGIGQISSEVPQNLSASRPQDRQFILSSKKLLLSDSGFYLCAWSKAGTSYYEQYFGPGTRLTVT.

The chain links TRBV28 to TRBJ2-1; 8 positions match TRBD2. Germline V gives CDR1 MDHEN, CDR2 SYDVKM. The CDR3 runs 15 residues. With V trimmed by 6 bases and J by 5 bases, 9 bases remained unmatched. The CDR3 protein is CASRARREDHNEQFF. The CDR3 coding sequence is TGTGCCAGCAGGGCCAGGCGGGAGGACCACAATGAGCAGTTCTTC. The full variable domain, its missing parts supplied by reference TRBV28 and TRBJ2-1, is DVKVTQSSRYLVKRTGEKVFLECVQDMDHENMFWYRQDPGLGLRLIYFSYDVKMKEKGDIPEGYSVSREKKERFSLILESASTNQTSMYLCASRARREDHNEQFFGPGTRLTVL.

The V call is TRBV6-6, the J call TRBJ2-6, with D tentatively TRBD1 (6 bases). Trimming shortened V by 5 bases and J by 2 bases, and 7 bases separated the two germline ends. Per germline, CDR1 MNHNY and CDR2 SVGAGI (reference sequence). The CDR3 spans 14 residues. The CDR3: CASSGDTGANVLTF. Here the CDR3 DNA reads TGTGCCAGCAGTGGGGACACTGGGGCCAACGTCCTGACTTTC.

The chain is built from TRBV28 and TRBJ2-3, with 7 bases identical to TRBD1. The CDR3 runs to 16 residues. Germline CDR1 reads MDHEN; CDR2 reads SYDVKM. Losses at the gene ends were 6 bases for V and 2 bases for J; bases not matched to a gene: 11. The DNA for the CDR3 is TGTGCCAGCAGCTCCCTTGACAGGGATGACACAGATACGCAGTATTTT. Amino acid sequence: CASSSLDRDDTDTQYF.

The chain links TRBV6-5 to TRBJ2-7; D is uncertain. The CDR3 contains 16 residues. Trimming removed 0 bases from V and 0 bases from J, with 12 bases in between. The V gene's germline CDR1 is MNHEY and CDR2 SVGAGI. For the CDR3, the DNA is TGTGCCAGCAGTTACTCGGGCTCCACGACCTCCTACGAGCAGTACTTC. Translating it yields CASSYSGSTTSYEQYF.

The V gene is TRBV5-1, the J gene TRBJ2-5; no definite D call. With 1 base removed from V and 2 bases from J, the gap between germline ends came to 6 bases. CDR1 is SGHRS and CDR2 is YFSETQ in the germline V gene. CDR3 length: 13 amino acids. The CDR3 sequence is CASSLNFQETQYF. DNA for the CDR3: TGCGCCAGCAGCTTGAACTTTCAAGAGACCCAGTACTTC.

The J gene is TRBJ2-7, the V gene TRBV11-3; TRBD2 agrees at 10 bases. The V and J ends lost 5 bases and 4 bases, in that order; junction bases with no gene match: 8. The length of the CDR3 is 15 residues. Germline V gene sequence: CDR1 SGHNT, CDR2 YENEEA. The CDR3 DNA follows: TGTGCCAGCAGCCTCCAAGCGGGAGGGCCTTACGAGCAGTACTTC. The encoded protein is CASSLQAGGPYEQYF.

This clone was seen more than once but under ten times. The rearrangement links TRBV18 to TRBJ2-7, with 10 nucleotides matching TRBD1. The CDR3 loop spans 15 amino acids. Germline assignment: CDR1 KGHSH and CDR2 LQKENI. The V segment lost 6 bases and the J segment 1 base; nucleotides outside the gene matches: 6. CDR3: CASSGQGIPSYEQYF. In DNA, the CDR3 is TGTGCCAGCTCGGGACAGGGGATCCCATCCTACGAGCAGTACTTC.

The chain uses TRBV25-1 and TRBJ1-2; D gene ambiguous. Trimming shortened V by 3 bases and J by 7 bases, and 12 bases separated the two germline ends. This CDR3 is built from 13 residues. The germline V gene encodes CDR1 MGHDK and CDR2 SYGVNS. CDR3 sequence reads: CASSEAGFGGYTF. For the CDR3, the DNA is TGTGCCAGCAGTGAGGCGGGATTTGGTGGCTACACCTTC.

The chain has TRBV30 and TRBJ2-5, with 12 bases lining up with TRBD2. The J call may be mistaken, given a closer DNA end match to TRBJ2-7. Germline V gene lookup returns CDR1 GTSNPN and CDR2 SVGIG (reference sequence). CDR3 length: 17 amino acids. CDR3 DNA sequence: TGTGCCTGGAGTGGGCCCCTAGCGGGAGGGCCAGCCTACGAGCAGTACTTC. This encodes CAWSGPLAGGPAYEQYF.

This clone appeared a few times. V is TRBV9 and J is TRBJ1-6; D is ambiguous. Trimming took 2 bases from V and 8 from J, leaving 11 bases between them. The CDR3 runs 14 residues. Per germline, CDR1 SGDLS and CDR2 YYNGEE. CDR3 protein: CASSVEGQDSPLHF. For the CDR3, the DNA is TGTGCCAGCAGCGTGGAGGGTCAGGATTCACCCCTCCACTTT. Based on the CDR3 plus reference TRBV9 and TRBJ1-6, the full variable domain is DSGVTQTPKHLITATGQRVTLRCSPRSGDLSVYWYQQSLDQGLQFLIQYYNGEERAKGNILERFSAQQFPDLHSELNLSSLELGDSALYFCASSVEGQDSPLHFGNGTRLTVT.

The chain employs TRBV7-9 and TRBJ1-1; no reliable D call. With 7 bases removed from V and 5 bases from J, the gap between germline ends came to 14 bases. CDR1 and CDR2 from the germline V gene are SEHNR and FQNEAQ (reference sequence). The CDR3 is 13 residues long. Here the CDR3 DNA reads TGTGCCAGCACCTCGGTAGAGAGGACTGAAGCTTTCTTT. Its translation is CASTSVERTEAFF.

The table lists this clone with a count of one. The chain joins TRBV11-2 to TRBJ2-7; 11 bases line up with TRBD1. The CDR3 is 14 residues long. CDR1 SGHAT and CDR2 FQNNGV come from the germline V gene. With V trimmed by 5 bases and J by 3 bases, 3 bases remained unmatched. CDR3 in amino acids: CASSPGTGGYEQYF. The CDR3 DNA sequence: TGTGCCAGCAGCCCCGGGACAGGGGGCTACGAGCAGTACTTC.

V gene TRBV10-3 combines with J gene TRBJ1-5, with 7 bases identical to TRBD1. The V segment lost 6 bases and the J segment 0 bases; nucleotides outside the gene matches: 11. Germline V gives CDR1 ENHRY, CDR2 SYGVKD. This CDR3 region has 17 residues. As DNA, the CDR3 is TGTGCCATCAGCACCGACAGGGCCTCTTATAGCAATCAGCCCCAGCATTTT. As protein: CAISTDRASYSNQPQHF.

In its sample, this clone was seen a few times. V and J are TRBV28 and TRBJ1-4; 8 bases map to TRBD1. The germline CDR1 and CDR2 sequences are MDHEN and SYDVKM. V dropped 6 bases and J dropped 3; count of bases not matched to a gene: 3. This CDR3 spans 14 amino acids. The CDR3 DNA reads TGTGCCAGCAGGCGGACAGGGCCTAATGAAAAACTGTTTTTT. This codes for CASRRTGPNEKLFF.

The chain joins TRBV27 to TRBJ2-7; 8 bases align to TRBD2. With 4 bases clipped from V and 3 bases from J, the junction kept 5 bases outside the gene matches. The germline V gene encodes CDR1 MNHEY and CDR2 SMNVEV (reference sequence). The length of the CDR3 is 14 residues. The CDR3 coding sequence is TGTGCCAGCAGTTCCATCGGGGGGGGCTACGAGCAGTACTTC. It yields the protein CASSSIGGGYEQYF.

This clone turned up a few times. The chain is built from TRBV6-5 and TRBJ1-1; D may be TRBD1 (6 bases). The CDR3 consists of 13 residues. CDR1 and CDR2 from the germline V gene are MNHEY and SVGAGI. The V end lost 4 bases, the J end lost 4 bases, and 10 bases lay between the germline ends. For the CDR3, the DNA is TGTGCCAGCAGTTCTCAGGGGTCCACTGAAGCTTTCTTT. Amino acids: CASSSQGSTEAFF.

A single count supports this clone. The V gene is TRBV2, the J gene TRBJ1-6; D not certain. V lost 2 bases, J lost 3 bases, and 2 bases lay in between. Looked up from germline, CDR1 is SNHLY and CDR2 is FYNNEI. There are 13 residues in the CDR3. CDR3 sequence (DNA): TGTGCCAGCAGTGAACGCTATAATTCACCCCTCCACTTT. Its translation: CASSERYNSPLHF. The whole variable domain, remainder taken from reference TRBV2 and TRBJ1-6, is EPEVTQTPSHQVTQMGQEVILRCVPISNHLYFYWYRQILGQKVEFLVSFYNNEISEKSEIFDDQFSVERPDGSNFTLKIRSTKLEDSAMYFCASSERYNSPLHFGNGTRLTVT.

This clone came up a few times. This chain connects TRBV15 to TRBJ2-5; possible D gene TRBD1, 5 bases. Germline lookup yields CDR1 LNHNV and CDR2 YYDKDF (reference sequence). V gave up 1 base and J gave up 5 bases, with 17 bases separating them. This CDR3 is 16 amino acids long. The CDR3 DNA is TGTGCCACCAGCAGAGTAGGCAGGGCAGCCGGGGAGACCCAGTACTTC. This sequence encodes CATSRVGRAAGETQYF.

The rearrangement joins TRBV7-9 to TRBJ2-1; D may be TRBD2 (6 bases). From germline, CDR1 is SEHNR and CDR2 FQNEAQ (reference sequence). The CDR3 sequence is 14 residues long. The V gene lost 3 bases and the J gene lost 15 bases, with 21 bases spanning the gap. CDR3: CASSLDFSGVDLFF. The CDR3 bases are TGTGCCAGCAGCTTGGACTTTTCGGGAGTTGATTTGTTCTTC.

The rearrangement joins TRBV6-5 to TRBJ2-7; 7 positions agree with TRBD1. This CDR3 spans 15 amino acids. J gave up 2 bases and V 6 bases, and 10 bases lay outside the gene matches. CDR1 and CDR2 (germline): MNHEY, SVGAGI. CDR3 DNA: TGTGCCAGCAGCAAGACAGGGATTCTTACCTACGAGCAGTACTTC. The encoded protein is CASSKTGILTYEQYF.

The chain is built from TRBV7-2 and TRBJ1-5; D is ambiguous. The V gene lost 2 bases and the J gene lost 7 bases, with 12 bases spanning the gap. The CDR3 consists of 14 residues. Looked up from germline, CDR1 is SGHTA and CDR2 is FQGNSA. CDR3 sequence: CASSLLPRGQPQHF. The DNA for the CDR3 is TGTGCCAGCAGCTTACTTCCCAGAGGCCAGCCCCAGCATTTT.

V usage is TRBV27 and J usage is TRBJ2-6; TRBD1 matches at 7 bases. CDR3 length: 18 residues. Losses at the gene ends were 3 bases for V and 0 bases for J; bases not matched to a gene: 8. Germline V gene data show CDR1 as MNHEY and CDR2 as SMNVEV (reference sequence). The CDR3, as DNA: TGTGCCAGCAGTTTGCTACAGGGGTCTTACTCTGGGGCCAACGTCCTGACTTTC. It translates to CASSLLQGSYSGANVLTF.